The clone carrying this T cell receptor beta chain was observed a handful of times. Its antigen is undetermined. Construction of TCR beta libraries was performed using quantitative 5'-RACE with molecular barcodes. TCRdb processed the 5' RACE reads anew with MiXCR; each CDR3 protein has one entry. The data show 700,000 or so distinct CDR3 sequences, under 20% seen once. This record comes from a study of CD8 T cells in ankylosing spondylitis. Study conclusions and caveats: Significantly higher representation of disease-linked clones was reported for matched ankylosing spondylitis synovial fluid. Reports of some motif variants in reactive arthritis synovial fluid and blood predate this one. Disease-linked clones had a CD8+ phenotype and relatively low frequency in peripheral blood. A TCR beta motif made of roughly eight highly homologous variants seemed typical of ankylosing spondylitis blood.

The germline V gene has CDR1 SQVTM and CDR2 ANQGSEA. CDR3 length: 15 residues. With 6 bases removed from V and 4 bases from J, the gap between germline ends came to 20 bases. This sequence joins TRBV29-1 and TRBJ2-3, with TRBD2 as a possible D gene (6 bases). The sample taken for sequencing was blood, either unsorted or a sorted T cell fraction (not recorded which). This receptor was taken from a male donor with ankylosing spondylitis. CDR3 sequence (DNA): TGCAGCGTCCTCACCCCGGGACTGCGGCCAGATACGCAGTATTTT. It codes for CSVLTPGLRPDTQYF.